The rows below give T cell receptor beta chains drawn from one sample of a study of T cells in Graves' hyperthyroidism and ophthalmopathy. TCRdb redid the calling of the multiplex PCR reads with MiXCR, one entry per CDR3 protein. There are hundreds of thousands of distinct CDR3 sequences in the sample; less than 30% occur only once, and about a quarter lies in the top ten. The sample was blood. The receptors come from a man aged 40-50 years with Graves' hyperthyroidism that later progressed to Graves' ophthalmopathy. CDR3s include the opening cysteine and the closing phenylalanine or tryptophan. The D gene is left open where the match is weak. Clone size appears in some rows only: once, few, many, or a class for an expanded clone.

d_call j_call clone_size v_call cdr3_nt cdr3_aa
. TRBJ1-5 many TRBV5-1 TGCGCCAGCAGCTTAGGGGGGAGCAATCAGCCCCAGCATTTT CASSLGGSNQPQHF
. TRBJ2-2 many TRBV12-3/TRBV12-4 TGTGCCAGCAGTTCCCCTAGGCCTCACACCGGGGAGCTGTTTTTT CASSSPRPHTGELFF
. TRBJ1-5 . TRBV28 TGTGCCAGCAGTTTATTAGGGGTTGGCAATCAGCCCCAGCATTTT CASSLLGVGNQPQHF
TRBD2 TRBJ2-7 many TRBV5-1 TGCGCCAGCAGCTTGGCCCCCGGACTAGCGGGAGACGAGCAGTACTTC CASSLAPGLAGDEQYF
TRBD2 TRBJ2-4 . TRBV19 TGTGCCAGTAGTCTCCCCTCCTCGGGAGGTTCCAAAAACATTCAGTACTTC CASSLPSSGGSKNIQYF
. TRBJ2-7 . TRBV3-1 TGTGCCAGCAGCCAAGACCCAAGACCCTTGGGTCTCTACGAGCAGTACTTC CASSQDPRPLGLYEQYF
TRBD1 TRBJ1-2 . TRBV6-5 TGTGCCAGCAGTTATGGGGGGTACAGGGGTCATGGCTACACCTTC CASSYGGYRGHGYTF
. TRBJ2-7 . TRBV11-1 TGTGCCAACCTGGGGACCTCCTACGAGCAGTACTTC CANLGTSYEQYF
. TRBJ2-2 many TRBV24-1 TGTGCCACCAAACCGGACGGGATAGGAACCGGGGAGCTGTTTTTT CATKPDGIGTGELFF
. TRBJ2-5 . TRBV24-1 TGTGCCACCCGAGGGGTGGGAGAGACCCAGTACTTC CATRGVGETQYF
TRBD1 TRBJ1-5 many TRBV20-1 TGCAGTGCAAATACAGGGGTCGGATATCAGCCCCAGCATTTT CSANTGVGYQPQHF
. TRBJ1-1 many TRBV6-1 TGTGCCAGCAGTCCTGAACCTACGGGGGCTTTCTTT CASSPEPTGAFF
. TRBJ2-2 many TRBV6-5 TGTGCCAGCAGTACGGTCGCGAACACCGGGGAGCTGTTTTTT CASSTVANTGELFF
. TRBJ1-3 many TRBV27 TGTGCCAGCAGTTCTGGGTACAGGGGAAACACCATATATTTT CASSSGYRGNTIYF
. TRBJ2-5 many TRBV3-1 TGTGCCAGCAGCCAAGAGGGCAAAGAGACCCAGTACTTC CASSQEGKETQYF
TRBD2 TRBJ2-7 . TRBV28 TGTGCCAGCACTGCGGGGGACGAGCAGTACTTC CASTAGDEQYF
. TRBJ2-5 many TRBV6-1 TGTGCCAGCAGGTGGACAAAGGAAGAGACCCAGTACTTC CASRWTKEETQYF
. TRBJ1-1 . TRBV28 TGTGCCAGCAGTTTAGGGACATTCGGTTATGAAGCTTTCTTT CASSLGTFGYEAFF
. TRBJ1-2 many TRBV5-5 TGTGCCAGCAGCTTCGAGGGGACGGAGTATGGCTACACCTTC CASSFEGTEYGYTF
. TRBJ1-2 . TRBV6-1 TGTGCCAGCAGTGATTTAGCCGGCCTGTATGGCTACACCTTC CASSDLAGLYGYTF
. TRBJ1-2 many TRBV6-5 TGTGCCAGCAGTTATCGGAGGTTTAACTATGGCTACACCTTC CASSYRRFNYGYTF
TRBD1 TRBJ1-1 . TRBV29-1 TGCAGCGTTGATCTGACAGGGGTTATAACTGAAGCTTTCTTT CSVDLTGVITEAFF
. TRBJ2-7 many TRBV11-2 TGTGCCAGCAGCTTAGAGAGGCTTTTATACGAGCAGTACTTC CASSLERLLYEQYF
TRBD2 TRBJ2-7 few TRBV28 TGTGCCAGCAGTTTCGGACTAGCGGGGGCCCGCGGGGAGCAGTACTTC CASSFGLAGARGEQYF
TRBD1 TRBJ1-1 many TRBV10-2 TGCGCCAGCAGTGAGAGGCGGACAGGGGAACCTCAAGCTTTCTTT CASSERRTGEPQAFF
TRBD2 TRBJ2-7 few TRBV12-3/TRBV12-4 TGTGCCAGCAGTTTGGTTGCGGGAGGGTACGAGCAGTACTTC CASSLVAGGYEQYF
. TRBJ1-2 many TRBV5-1 TGCGCCAGCAGCTCCACAACCCCCACGAGCCAAGACCCTAACTATGGCTACACCTTC CASSSTTPTSQDPNYGYTF
. TRBJ1-5 . TRBV30 TGTGCCACGGAAGGCGGAGGGGGTGGTCAGCCCCAGCATTTT CATEGGGGGQPQHF
TRBD1 TRBJ2-7 many TRBV6-2/TRBV6-3 TGTGCCAGCAGTTACTCGACTGCAGGGGGAACCGGCGAGCAGTACTTC CASSYSTAGGTGEQYF
. TRBJ2-5 many TRBV11-2 TGTGCCAGCAGCTTAGATCGGTACAGGGAAGGATTGAACTCCCAAGAGACCCAGTACTTC CASSLDRYREGLNSQETQYF
. TRBJ1-2 many TRBV20-1 TGCAGTGCTAGAGGAGGAACGACCAAATTTAACTATGGCTACACCTTC CSARGGTTKFNYGYTF
. TRBJ1-2 . TRBV28 TGTGCCAGCAGTTTCGGGGGCGATGGCTACACCTTC CASSFGGDGYTF
. TRBJ2-5 . TRBV3-1 TGTGCCAGCAGCCATTACGACAGACCTCAAGAGACCCAGTACTTC CASSHYDRPQETQYF
. TRBJ2-7 many TRBV28 TGTGCCAGCAGTTTGTCAGGGATCGACGAGCAGTACTTC CASSLSGIDEQYF
. TRBJ2-2 many TRBV13 TGTGCCAGCAGCTTACGGGAGAACACCGGGGAGCTGTTTTTT CASSLRENTGELFF
. TRBJ2-2 many TRBV10-3 TGTGCCATCAATAGCGGGAACACCGGGGAGCTGTTTTTT CAINSGNTGELFF
TRBD1 TRBJ2-2 . TRBV6-5 TGTGCCAGCAGTTCGGACAGGGCCTACACCGGGGAGCTGTTTTTT CASSSDRAYTGELFF
TRBD1 TRBJ1-2 . TRBV15 TGTGCCACCAGCAGAGATGGACAGGGGAACTATGGCTACACCTTC CATSRDGQGNYGYTF
. TRBJ1-2 many TRBV2 TGTGCCAGCAGGATCTTTGGGGGCGGGAACTATGGCTACACCTTC CASRIFGGGNYGYTF
TRBD2 TRBJ2-7 many TRBV6-5 TGTGCCAGCAGGACCGGACTAGCGGGAGGCTACGAGCAGTACTTC CASRTGLAGGYEQYF
. TRBJ2-6 many TRBV12-3/TRBV12-4 TGTGCCAGCAGTTCCCCCCCCAGGGATGTGTTTTCTGGGGCCAACGTCCTGACTTTC CASSSPPRDVFSGANVLTF
. TRBJ2-7 . TRBV20-1 TGCAGTGCTAGAGATGTGCGGGGTCTTATCTACGAGCAGTACTTC CSARDVRGLIYEQYF
. TRBJ1-1 . TRBV20-1 TGCAGTGCTAGAGTCTGGACAGATAACACTGAAGCTTTCTTT CSARVWTDNTEAFF
. TRBJ2-7 once TRBV12-3/TRBV12-4 TGTGCCAGCAGTTTGGATCAAGGACCCTACGAGCAGTACTTC CASSLDQGPYEQYF
TRBD1 TRBJ1-2 many TRBV24-1 TGTGCCACCAGTGACGTAGGGGGACAGGAGCTCTATGGCTACACCTTC CATSDVGGQELYGYTF
. TRBJ1-2 few TRBV12-5 TGTGCTAGTGGTTTGGTCCGACCAGAGAGGGACTATGGCTACACCTTC CASGLVRPERDYGYTF
. TRBJ1-1 many TRBV20-1 TGCAGTGCTAGAGATTTAGGGAGGGGGGACACTGAAGCTTTCTTT CSARDLGRGDTEAFF
TRBD2 TRBJ2-4 many TRBV3-1 TGTGCCAGCAGCCAAGATATCGGGACTAGCGGGAAAGACAAAAACATTCAGTACTTC CASSQDIGTSGKDKNIQYF
TRBD1 TRBJ1-2 many TRBV13 TGTGCCAGCAGCATGAGACCCGGGACAGGGGCGTGGGGCTACACCTTC CASSMRPGTGAWGYTF
TRBD1 TRBJ2-2 many TRBV6-2/TRBV6-3 TGTGCCAGCAGTTGGACAGGCTTCACCGGGGAGCTGTTTTTT CASSWTGFTGELFF
. TRBJ1-5 many TRBV30 TGTGCCTGGAGTGGGGGACAAATTAGCAATCAGCCCCAGCATTTT CAWSGGQISNQPQHF
. TRBJ2-7 many TRBV29-1 TGCAGCGTCAGGGGGGCCGGTTACGAGCAGTACTTC CSVRGAGYEQYF
. TRBJ1-1 many TRBV3-1 TGTGCCAGCAGCCAAGTGGGGGGGTTGAACACTGAAGCTTTCTTT CASSQVGGLNTEAFF
TRBD2 TRBJ2-2 many TRBV14 TGTGCCAGCAGCCTCACTAGCGGGAGGGCCTTTTGGTCCGGGGAGCTGTTTTTT CASSLTSGRAFWSGELFF
. TRBJ2-7 . TRBV15 TGTGCCACCAGCAGAGAAGCGTCAGCGCAAAGTTCGCAGTACTTC CATSREASAQSSQYF
. TRBJ2-7 many TRBV7-3 TGTGCCAGCAGCTTACCTATTGCTAGGTCCTACGAGCAGTACTTC CASSLPIARSYEQYF